The 14 T cell receptor beta chains below come from one sample, sequenced in a study of T cell repertoires in urothelial bladder cancer. Some clones are missing from TCRdb's copy, which holds only in-frame ones; the method was immunoSEQ multiplex PCR. The sample yields fewer than 8,500 clones, 71% seen once. Specimen: tumor-infiltrating cells from bladder cancer. These receptors were collected from a human donor with urothelial carcinoma.

There are a few counts of this clone. V usage is TRBV10-2 and J usage is TRBJ1-5; TRBD1 aligns across 7 bases. Losses at the gene ends were 8 bases for V and 7 bases for J; bases not matched to a gene: 11. Per germline, CDR1 WSHSY and CDR2 SAAADI. The CDR3 covers 14 residues. Here the CDR3 DNA reads TGCGCCAGCTCGGAAGGGCAGGGGGGACAGCCCCAGCATTTT. This translates into CASSEGQGGQPQHF.

In its sample, this clone ranks as large. The chain recombines TRBV19 with TRBJ1-2; 10 bases match TRBD1. The CDR3 has 14 residues. From germline, CDR1 is LNHDA and CDR2 SQIVND (reference sequence). The junction had 12 bases not matched to a gene; V was cut back by 5 bases and J by 12 bases. DNA for the CDR3: TGTGCCAGTAGTCCCCTGTGGGACAGGGGATTGAACACCTTC. Protein product: CASSPLWDRGLNTF.

This clone appeared a few times. The chain combines TRBV28 with TRBJ1-2, with TRBD1 matching 9 bases. From germline, CDR1 is MDHEN and CDR2 SYDVKM. V was pared by 5 bases and J by 8 bases, with 9 bases of the junction left unmatched. The length of the CDR3 is 14 residues. Here the CDR3 DNA reads TGTGCCAGCAGTGGGACAGGGATACAGTACGGCTACACCTTC. It specifies CASSGTGIQYGYTF.

This chain connects TRBV4-1 to TRBJ2-2; D unresolved. The V gene lost 6 bases and the J gene lost 4 bases, with 15 bases spanning the gap. The CDR3 extends over 15 amino acids. Germline CDR1 is MGHRA and CDR2 is YSYEKL. In DNA, the CDR3 is TGCGCCAGCAGACTTCGGACCGACACCACCGGGGAGCTGTTTTTT. Translation gives CASRLRTDTTGELFF.

Only one count was recorded for this clone. V and J are TRBV2 and TRBJ2-4; D gene uncertain. The germline CDR1 and CDR2 sequences are SNHLY and FYNNEI. This CDR3 region has 11 residues. Trimming removed 10 bases from V and 8 bases from J, with 12 bases in between. This CDR3 is CATYKGDIQYF. The DNA of the CDR3 is TGTGCCACCTATAAGGGCGACATTCAGTACTTC.

Notes on this clone: The sample contains more than one DNA sequence encoding this CDR3. This rearrangement joins TRBV7-9 to TRBJ1-6; D is perhaps TRBD1 (5 bases). This CDR3 region has 18 residues. The V end was cut by 2 bases, the J end by 7 bases, with 21 bases between. CDR1 SEHNR and CDR2 FQNEAQ come from the germline V gene (reference sequence). The chain's CDR3 is CASSLLGYGTGRNSPLHF. The CDR3 DNA sequence: TGTGCCAGCAGCTTATTGGGGTATGGAACGGGGCGAAATTCACCCCTCCACTTT.

The chain has TRBV7-9 and TRBJ2-7; D is unresolved. Germline values: CDR1 SEHNR, CDR2 FQNEAQ (reference sequence). The CDR3 is 15 residues long. Trimming took off 4 bases at V and 2 bases at J, with 15 bases between the two ends. In DNA form, the CDR3 reads TGTGCCAGCAGCTCTGAACCGGTCCAGGCCTACGAGCAGTACTTC. This gives the protein CASSSEPVQAYEQYF. Together with reference TRBV7-9 and TRBJ2-7, the CDR3 gives the full variable domain: DTGVSQNPRHKITKRGQNVTFRCDPISEHNRLYWYRQTLGQGPEFLTYFQNEAQLEKSRLLSDRFSAERPKGSFSTLEIQRTEQGDSAMYLCASSSEPVQAYEQYFGPGTRLTVT.

The chain recombines TRBV30 with TRBJ2-5; D is ambiguous. The germline V gene has CDR1 GTSNPN and CDR2 SVGIG (reference sequence). Trimming removed 2 bases at V and 5 bases at J, with 6 bases between. The CDR3 extends over 11 amino acids. CDR3 in amino acids: CAWSPAETQYF. The CDR3 nucleotides are TGTGCCTGGAGTCCCGCGGAGACCCAGTACTTC.

In this sample, this clone turned up once. The gene calls are TRBV6-1 and TRBJ2-2; D not resolved. The CDR3 runs 10 residues. Trimming cost V 8 bases and J 8 bases, with 6 bases left between them. Germline values: CDR1 MNHNS, CDR2 SASEGT. This chain's CDR3 is CASESGELFF. Written as DNA, the CDR3 is TGTGCCAGCGAGTCAGGGGAGCTGTTTTTT.

By its share, this clone is medium-sized (0.01 to 0.1%). The chain is built from TRBV28 and TRBJ1-1; D is unresolved. Germline CDR1 MDHEN, CDR2 SYDVKM. This CDR3 spans 11 amino acids. V was shortened by 10 bases and J by 4 bases, with 10 bases between the two germline ends. In nucleotides, the CDR3 is TGTGCCACCCTAGGAACCACTGAAGCTTTCTTT. Translated, it gives CATLGTTEAFF.

The chain couples TRBV7-6 to TRBJ1-6, with a weak D call TRBD1 (5 bases). V lost 5 bases and J lost 10, with 15 bases in between. The germline gives CDR1 SGHVS, CDR2 FNYEAQ. The CDR3 runs 14 residues. CDR3 in amino acids: CASSVQESGSPLHF. The CDR3 DNA follows: TGTGCCAGCAGCGTACAGGAATCGGGGTCACCCCTCCACTTT.

The chain links TRBV7-3 to TRBJ2-3; 8 bases are shared with TRBD2. This CDR3 has 16 residues. Germline lookup yields CDR1 SGHTA and CDR2 FQGTGA. The junction had 6 bases not matched to a gene; V was cut back by 2 bases and J by 2 bases. CDR3 sequence reads: CASSLQAGASTDTQYF. The CDR3, as DNA: TGTGCCAGCAGCTTACAAGCGGGGGCTTCCACAGATACGCAGTATTTT.

The table lists this clone with a count of one. The chain has TRBV15 and TRBJ1-5, with D possibly TRBD1 on 6 matching bases. The germline CDR1 and CDR2 sequences are LNHNV and YYDKDF (reference sequence). The V gene lost 2 bases and the J gene lost 11 bases, with 22 bases spanning the gap. The CDR3 runs 16 residues. The chain's CDR3 is CATSRYRDTRAKAQHF. DNA for the CDR3: TGTGCCACCAGCAGATACCGGGACACCCGGGCAAAGGCCCAGCATTTT.

This clone showed up just once. V is TRBV28 and J is TRBJ1-1; D remains ambiguous. Germline V lookup: CDR1 MDHEN, CDR2 SYDVKM. This CDR3 spans 15 amino acids. Deletions cut 3 bases from V and 0 bases from J, with 11 bases between. The CDR3 sequence: CASSFGRSLNTEAFF. DNA of the CDR3: TGTGCCAGCAGTTTCGGCAGGTCCTTGAACACTGAAGCTTTCTTT.